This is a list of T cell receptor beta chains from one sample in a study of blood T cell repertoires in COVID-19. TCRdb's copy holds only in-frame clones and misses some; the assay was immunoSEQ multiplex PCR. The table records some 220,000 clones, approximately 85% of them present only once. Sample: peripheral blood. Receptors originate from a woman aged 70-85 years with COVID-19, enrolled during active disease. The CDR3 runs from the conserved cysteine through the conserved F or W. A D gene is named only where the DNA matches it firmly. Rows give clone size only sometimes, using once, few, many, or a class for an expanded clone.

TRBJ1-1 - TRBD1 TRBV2 CASSPDRGDGTEAFF TGTGCCAGCAGTCCGGACAGGGGCGATGGCACTGAAGCTTTCTTT
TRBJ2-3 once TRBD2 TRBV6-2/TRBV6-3 CASSWTSSSSTDTQYF TGTGCCAGCAGTTGGACTAGCAGTTCTAGCACAGATACGCAGTATTTT
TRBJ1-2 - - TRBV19 CASTDDGQIYGYTF TGTGCCAGTACCGACGACGGACAGATCTATGGCTACACCTTC
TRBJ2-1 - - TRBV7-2 CASSLDIQRHEQFF TGTGCCAGCAGCTTAGACATCCAGAGGCATGAGCAGTTCTTC
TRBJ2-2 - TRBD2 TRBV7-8 CASSLVAGSRRSTGELFF TGTGCCAGCAGCTTAGTAGCGGGGTCCCGAAGGTCCACCGGGGAGCTGTTTTTT
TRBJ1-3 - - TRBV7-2 CASSQHGGSGNTIYF TGTGCCAGCAGCCAACACGGCGGGTCTGGAAACACCATATATTTT
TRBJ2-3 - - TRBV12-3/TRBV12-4 CASSLGRLDTQYF TGTGCCAGCAGTTTGGGGCGTCTGGATACGCAGTATTTT
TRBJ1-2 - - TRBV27 CASSLYEAGVYGYTF TGTGCCAGCAGTTTATATGAGGCGGGGGTCTATGGCTACACCTTC
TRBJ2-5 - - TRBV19 CASSTTGGWEETQYF TGTGCCAGTAGTACCACCGGAGGTTGGGAAGAGACCCAGTACTTC
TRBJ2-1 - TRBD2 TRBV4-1 CASSQLIAGGPGNEQFF TGCGCCAGCAGCCAGCTCATAGCGGGAGGGCCAGGGAATGAGCAGTTCTTC
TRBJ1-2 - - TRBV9 CASSPTGIANYGYTF TGTGCCAGCAGCCCCACAGGGATAGCTAACTATGGCTACACCTTC
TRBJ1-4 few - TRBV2 CASSEHQGGEKLFF TGTGCCAGCAGTGAACATCAGGGAGGGGAAAAACTGTTTTTT
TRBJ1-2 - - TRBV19 CASSPPRTHSYGYTF TGTGCCAGTAGTCCCCCCCGGACTCACTCCTATGGCTACACCTTC
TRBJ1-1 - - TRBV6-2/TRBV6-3 CASSWGDGGGNTEAFF TGTGCCAGCAGTTGGGGGGATGGAGGAGGGAACACTGAAGCTTTCTTT
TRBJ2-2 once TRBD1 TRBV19 CASRTGLAGELFF TGTGCCAGTAGGACAGGGCTCGCCGGGGAGCTGTTTTTT
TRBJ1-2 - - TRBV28 CASSLSLNYGYTF TGTGCCAGCAGTTTATCGTTGAACTATGGCTACACCTTC
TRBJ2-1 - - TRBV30 CASAFRGRDNEQFF TGTGCCTCCGCCTTTAGAGGGAGAGACAATGAGCAGTTCTTC
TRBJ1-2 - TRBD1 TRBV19 CASSSSSGTGYGYTF TGTGCCAGTAGCTCCTCTTCCGGGACAGGCTATGGCTACACCTTC
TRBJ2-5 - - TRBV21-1 CASSKVPGQGDKTQYF TGTGCCAGCAGCAAGGTACCGGGACAGGGAGACAAGACCCAGTACTTC
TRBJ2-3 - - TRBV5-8 CASSPKSRLFMNTQYF TGTGCCAGCAGCCCGAAGAGTAGACTCTTCATGAATACGCAGTATTTT
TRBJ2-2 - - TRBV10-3 CAIRSGSATNTGELFF TGTGCCATCCGAAGCGGATCAGCTACGAACACCGGGGAGCTGTTTTTT
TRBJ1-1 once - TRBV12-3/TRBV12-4 CASSLRQGTEAFF TGTGCCAGCAGTTTAAGGCAGGGCACTGAAGCTTTCTTT
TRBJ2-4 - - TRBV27 CASSLGAVGAKNIQYF TGTGCCAGCAGTTTGGGGGCGGTAGGGGCCAAAAACATTCAGTACTTC
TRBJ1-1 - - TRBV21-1 CASSKGGGAGWTEAFF TGTGCCAGCAGCAAAGGAGGGGGCGCCGGGTGGACTGAAGCTTTCTTT
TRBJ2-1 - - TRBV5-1 CASSLDFETGPYNEQFF TGCGCCAGCAGCTTGGATTTCGAGACAGGCCCTTACAATGAGCAGTTCTTC
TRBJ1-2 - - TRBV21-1 CASSIEFYGYTF TGTGCCAGCAGCATAGAGTTCTATGGCTACACCTTC
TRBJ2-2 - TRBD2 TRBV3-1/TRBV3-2 CASSPLGGGVNTGELFF TGTGCCAGCAGCCCCCTTGGGGGAGGGGTGAACACCGGGGAGCTGTTTTTT
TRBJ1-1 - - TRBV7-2 CASSLYGSRGTEAFF TGTGCCAGCAGCTTGTACGGGTCCAGGGGTACTGAAGCTTTCTTT
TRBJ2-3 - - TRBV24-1 CATSDRTSTDTQYF TGTGCCACCAGTGATCGAACTAGCACAGATACGCAGTATTTT
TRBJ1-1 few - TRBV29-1 CSVSSPWGGNTEAFF TGCAGCGTCTCCTCCCCCTGGGGGGGGAACACTGAAGCTTTCTTT
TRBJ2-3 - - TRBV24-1 CATSDPRVAGADTQYF TGTGCCACCAGTGACCCGCGAGTGGCCGGGGCAGATACGCAGTATTTT
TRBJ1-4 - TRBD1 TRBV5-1 CASSPSQGVSNEKLFF TGCGCCAGCAGCCCTTCGCAGGGGGTATCTAATGAAAAACTGTTTTTT
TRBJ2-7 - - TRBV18 CASSPSQSSYEQYF TGTGCCAGCTCACCCTCACAGAGCTCCTACGAGCAGTACTTC
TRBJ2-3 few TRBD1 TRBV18 CASSPNPGQGSTDTQYF TGTGCCAGCTCGCCAAATCCCGGACAGGGGAGCACAGATACGCAGTATTTT
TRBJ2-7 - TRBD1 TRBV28 CASNRAQGAYEQYF TGTGCCAGCAACAGGGCACAGGGGGCCTACGAGCAGTACTTC
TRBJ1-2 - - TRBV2 CASSQDRKAGYTF TGTGCCAGCAGTCAGGACAGAAAGGCCGGCTACACCTTC
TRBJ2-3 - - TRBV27 CASSVRGRGDTQYF TGTGCCAGCAGTGTACGAGGGAGAGGAGATACGCAGTATTTT
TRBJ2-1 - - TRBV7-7 CASSLVGQQNEQFF TGTGCCAGCAGCTTAGTTGGGCAGCAAAATGAGCAGTTCTTC
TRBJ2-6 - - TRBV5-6 CASTPAVTSGANVLTF TGTGCCAGCACCCCTGCAGTTACCTCTGGGGCCAACGTCCTGACTTTC